The 27 T cell receptor beta chains below were found in one sample sequenced in a study of OX40 agonist ivuxolimab in advanced cancers. The library was built by means of the immunoSEQ multiplex PCR assay. Here the immuneACCESS table is served through TCRdb, limited to in-frame sequences with V and J called. Missing clones are a known gap in these copies; in checked studies unresolved V genes cover under half, and the rest lacks a known reason. The sample data list 70,000 to 90,000 clones, and approximately 80% of these were observed just once. The biggest ten clones account for roughly 2% of the sample. The source material was CD4+ or CD8+ T cells sorted from blood, sampled in a trial of the OX40 agonist ivuxolimab. Source of these receptors: an adult with an advanced solid tumor such as melanoma, head and neck, liver or kidney cancer.

The rearrangement links TRBV7-3 to TRBJ2-7; 7 bases map to TRBD2. V gave up 5 bases and J gave up 7 bases; unmatched junction bases: 8. The CDR3 extends over 13 amino acids. In germline, CDR1 is SGHTA, CDR2 FQGTGA. The CDR3 region has the DNA TGTGCCAGCAGCCGGGAGGAGGGAAGGGAGCAGTACTTC. As protein: CASSREEGREQYF.

The chain links TRBV7-8 to TRBJ1-5, with a tentative D call TRBD1 (5 bases). CDR1 SGHVS and CDR2 FQNEAQ come from the germline V gene. The CDR3 totals 15 residues. With 1 base removed from V and 4 bases from J, the gap between germline ends came to 11 bases. CDR3 bases: TGTGCCAGCAGCTTAGGTGCAGGGAGTAATCAGCCCCAGCATTTT. This translates into CASSLGAGSNQPQHF.

The chain uses TRBV11-3 and TRBJ2-2, with D possibly being TRBD2 (6 bases). V was clipped by 8 bases and J by 2 bases, with 18 bases between them. Per germline, CDR1 SGHNT and CDR2 YENEEA. There are 16 residues in the CDR3. This CDR3 is CASAGTWPPNTGELFF. In nucleotides, the CDR3 is TGTGCCAGCGCGGGAACTTGGCCTCCTAACACCGGGGAGCTGTTTTTT.

CDR3 bases: TGTGCCAGCTCAGGGGACAGGGACTCCTACGAGCAGTACTTC. Translating it yields CASSGDRDSYEQYF. V is TRBV18 and J is TRBJ2-7; 9 bases agree with TRBD1. From germline, CDR1 is KGHSH and CDR2 LQKENI. V lost 5 bases, J lost 0 bases, and 2 bases stayed unmatched. CDR3 length: 14 amino acids.

The table lists this clone with a count of one. The chain carries TRBV19 and TRBJ2-5; the match to TRBD1 covers 9 bases. The ends lost 7 bases at V and 2 bases at J; junction bases unmatched: 8. The CDR3 length is 15 residues. In germline, CDR1 is LNHDA, CDR2 SQIVND (reference sequence). The CDR3: CASNRPGQGQETQYF. The CDR3 DNA is TGTGCCAGTAATCGACCGGGACAGGGACAAGAGACCCAGTACTTC.

This clone was recorded only once. This chain links TRBV5-6 with TRBJ2-2; a weak D match, TRBD2 (7 bases). The germline gives CDR1 SGHDT, CDR2 YYEEEE. The CDR3 has 16 amino acids. The V and J ends lost 5 bases and 0 bases respectively, with 14 bases between them. The CDR3 here is CASRPIGGPNTGELFF. In DNA, the CDR3 is TGTGCCAGCAGACCCATCGGGGGGCCGAACACCGGGGAGCTGTTTTTT.

This clone was detected a few times. The V call is TRBV11-2, the J call TRBJ1-1; 7 bases map to TRBD1. The CDR3 consists of 16 residues. V trimming: 5 bases; J trimming: 6 bases; junction bases outside the gene matches: 15. Germline lookup yields CDR1 SGHAT and CDR2 FQNNGV. This CDR3 reads CASSTLSRQGLAEAFF. CDR3 sequence (DNA): TGTGCCAGCAGCACCCTTTCACGACAGGGTCTCGCTGAAGCTTTCTTT.

The rearrangement joins TRBV7-9 to TRBJ1-4; D is possibly TRBD1 (5 bases). The V end lost 1 base, the J end lost 7 bases, and 10 bases lay between the germline ends. The length of the CDR3 is 14 residues. Per the germline V gene, CDR1 is SEHNR and CDR2 is FQNEAQ (reference sequence). The CDR3 region is CASSLVGGGEKLFF. DNA for the CDR3: TGTGCCAGCAGCTTAGTCGGGGGAGGTGAAAAACTGTTTTTT.

This clone was observed once. The V call is TRBV7-2, the J call TRBJ1-1; D is unresolved. V lost 2 bases and J 2 bases, leaving 9 bases between the germline ends. CDR1 is SGHTA and CDR2 is FQGNSA in the germline V gene. The CDR3 sequence is 14 residues long. CDR3 in amino acids: CASSLLSVNTEAFF. The CDR3 DNA is TGTGCCAGCAGCTTATTATCCGTCAACACTGAAGCTTTCTTT.

The chain joins TRBV28 to TRBJ2-3, with D unresolved. CDR1 and CDR2 from the germline V gene are MDHEN and SYDVKM. Trimming removed 6 bases at V and 1 base at J, with 14 bases between. The CDR3 is made up of 15 amino acids. The CDR3 spells CASSMPAAGTDTQYF. The CDR3 DNA reads TGTGCCAGCAGCATGCCAGCCGCGGGCACAGATACGCAGTATTTT.

This sequence joins TRBV5-4 and TRBJ1-3, with D perhaps matching TRBD1 (5 bases). This CDR3 is built from 17 residues. V lost 0 bases and J lost 0, with 13 bases in between. The V gene's germline CDR1 is SGHNT and CDR2 YYREEE (reference sequence). CDR3 amino acids: CASSLGGDTISGNTIYF. DNA for the CDR3: TGTGCCAGCAGCTTGGGGGGGGATACAATCTCTGGAAACACCATATATTTT.

The rearrangement links TRBV5-5 to TRBJ1-4; TRBD1 aligns across 9 bases. Germline CDR1 SGHKS, CDR2 YYEKEE (reference sequence). With 3 bases clipped from V and 7 bases from J, the junction kept 4 bases outside the gene matches. The CDR3 consists of 14 residues. The CDR3 DNA is TGTGCCAGCAGCTGGACAGGGGATCGTGAAAAACTGTTTTTT. It encodes CASSWTGDREKLFF. The entire variable domain, with the rest obtained from reference TRBV5-5 and TRBJ1-4, is as follows: DAGVTQSPTHLIKTRGQQVTLRCSPISGHKSVSWYQQVLGQGPQFIFQYYEKEERGRGNFPDRFSARQFPNYSSELNVNALLLGDSALYLCASSWTGDREKLFFGSGTQLSVL.

The V call is TRBV6-1, the J call TRBJ1-1, with 7 bases aligning to TRBD1. Germline-derived CDR1 and CDR2 are MNHNS and SASEGT. The CDR3 length is 15 residues. J was trimmed by 0 bases and V by 5 bases; bases with no gene match: 6. CDR3 protein: CASSSSTGMNTEAFF. For the CDR3, the DNA is TGTGCCAGCAGTAGTTCGACAGGGATGAACACTGAAGCTTTCTTT.

The chain combines TRBV7-2 with TRBJ2-5, with D perhaps matching TRBD1 (6 bases). CDR3 length: 11 residues. Germline assignment: CDR1 SGHTA and CDR2 FQGNSA. Trimming cost V 8 bases and J 4 bases, with 8 bases left between them. CDR3 residues: CASRGGETQYF. CDR3 in DNA: TGTGCCAGCCGAGGGGGAGAGACCCAGTACTTC.

The V gene is TRBV7-8, the J gene TRBJ2-5; 9 nucleotides align to TRBD1. Germline lookup yields CDR1 SGHVS and CDR2 FQNEAQ. V shed 7 bases and J 3 bases; nucleotides not matched to a gene: 15. The CDR3 is made up of 17 amino acids. As DNA, the CDR3 is TGTGCCAGCACCCCTTATACCCCCGGGACAGGGAAAGAGACCCAGTACTTC. Encoded protein: CASTPYTPGTGKETQYF.

The chain combines TRBV5-5 with TRBJ2-2, with a weak D call TRBD1 (6 bases). The germline V gene encodes CDR1 SGHKS and CDR2 YYEKEE (reference sequence). Trimming shortened V by 1 base and J by 7 bases, and 14 bases separated the two germline ends. The CDR3 totals 15 residues. The CDR3 sequence is CASSLLQGSVGELFF. As DNA, the CDR3 is TGTGCCAGCAGCTTGTTACAGGGTTCGGTCGGGGAGCTGTTTTTT. The full variable domain, in which reference TRBV5-5 and TRBJ2-2 provide the parts outside the CDR3, is DAGVTQSPTHLIKTRGQQVTLRCSPISGHKSVSWYQQVLGQGPQFIFQYYEKEERGRGNFPDRFSARQFPNYSSELNVNALLLGDSALYLCASSLLQGSVGELFFGEGSRLTVL.

The gene calls are TRBV5-3 and TRBJ2-3; TRBD2 matches at 11 bases. TRBV5-3 is filed as an ORF, its function uncertain. There are 17 residues in the CDR3. J was trimmed by 6 bases and V by 2 bases; bases with no gene match: 11. DNA of the CDR3: TGTGCCAGAAGCTTATGTCTAGCGGGGGGAGCGGGGGATACGCAGTATTTT. Residues: CARSLCLAGGAGDTQYF.

The chain has TRBV28 and TRBJ1-3; possibly TRBD1 for D (5 bases). V was trimmed by 2 bases and J by 1 base, leaving 6 bases between them. Per the germline V gene, CDR1 is MDHEN and CDR2 is SYDVKM. CDR3 length: 14 amino acids. CDR3 sequence reads: CASSLGGSGNTIYF. DNA for the CDR3: TGTGCCAGCAGTTTAGGGGGTTCTGGAAACACCATATATTTT.

The CDR3 DNA is TGTGCCAGCAGCCCCCCCCGACAGGGGGCGCGAAGGGGCACTGAAGCTTTCTTT. Protein product: CASSPPRQGARRGTEAFF. The chain employs TRBV5-4 and TRBJ1-1, with 10 bases aligning to TRBD1. CDR3 size: 18 residues. Trimming cost V 4 bases and J 4 bases; bases outside gene matches: 16. Germline V gene sequence: CDR1 SGHNT, CDR2 YYREEE (reference sequence).

This clone is termed medium-sized (0.01 to 0.1%). V usage is TRBV6-1 and J usage is TRBJ2-7; D might be TRBD2 (5 bases). Germline loops: CDR1 MNHNS, CDR2 SASEGT. CDR3 length: 15 residues. Trimming removed 2 bases from V and 1 base from J, with 12 bases in between. The CDR3 nucleotides are TGTGCCAGCAGTGAAAGGGCTAGCAGATCCTACGAGCAGTACTTC. Translated, it gives CASSERASRSYEQYF.

The CDR3 nucleotides are TGTGCCAGCAGTGAATTTAGCCGGGACAGGGGCTACGAGCAGTACTTC. Translated, it gives CASSEFSRDRGYEQYF. The rearrangement joins TRBV6-1 to TRBJ2-7; 10 bases fit TRBD1. Trimming removed 2 bases from V and 3 bases from J; junction bases left unmatched: 7. From germline, CDR1 is MNHNS and CDR2 SASEGT. This CDR3 has 16 amino acids.

This chain uses TRBV11-3 with TRBJ2-2; TRBD2 agrees at 10 bases. The CDR3 is 16 residues long. The germline V gene has CDR1 SGHNT and CDR2 YENEEA. V was clipped by 5 bases and J by 4 bases; unmatched bases: 7. The CDR3 coding sequence is TGTGCCAGCAGCGCCCCCGGACTAGCGGCCACCGGGGAGCTGTTTTTT. It yields the protein CASSAPGLAATGELFF. Using reference TRBV11-3 and TRBJ2-2 for the parts outside the CDR3, the full variable domain is EAGVVQSPRYKIIEKKQPVAFWCNPISGHNTLYWYLQNLGQGPELLIRYENEEAVDDSQLPKDRFSAERLKGVDSTLKIQPAELGDSAVYLCASSAPGLAATGELFFGEGSRLTVL.

The sample holds a few counts of this clone. One end of the junction is discordant with germline, which a read error may explain. The chain carries TRBV25-1 and TRBJ2-2; D gene ambiguous. The CDR3 runs to 15 residues. The germline V gene has CDR1 MGHDK and CDR2 SYGVNS. This CDR3 is CASSGHQLNIGELFF. CDR3 DNA: TGTGCCAGCAGTGGCCACCAATTAAACATCGGGGAGCTGTTTTTT.

This clone appeared once. The rearrangement links TRBV5-8 to TRBJ1-5, with TRBD1 matching over 8 bases. Germline V gene lookup returns CDR1 SGHTS and CDR2 YDEGEE. V shed 3 bases and J 0 bases; nucleotides not matched to a gene: 5. The CDR3 spans 16 residues. CDR3 sequence (DNA): TGTGCCAGCAGCTCCCGACAGGGGTATAGCAATCAGCCCCAGCATTTT. Residues: CASSSRQGYSNQPQHF.

In DNA, the CDR3 is TGTGCCACCTGGCGGGGGACTAATGAAAAACTGTTTTTT. This codes for CATWRGTNEKLFF. V and J are TRBV10-3 and TRBJ1-4; TRBD1 might be the D (5 bases). The CDR3 loop spans 13 amino acids. Germline values: CDR1 ENHRY, CDR2 SYGVKD. V was cut by 10 bases and J by 2 bases, with 11 bases left in between.

This chain connects TRBV9 to TRBJ1-1; the D gene is possibly TRBD1 (6 bases). Trimming cost V 0 bases and J 1 base, with 10 bases left between them. Looked up from germline, CDR1 is SGDLS and CDR2 is YYNGEE. The CDR3 loop spans 15 amino acids. The CDR3 sequence is CASSVGGQQNTEAFF. CDR3 sequence (DNA): TGTGCCAGCAGCGTAGGAGGACAGCAGAACACTGAAGCTTTCTTT.

J is TRBJ1-1 and V is TRBV21-1. TRBV21-1 is listed as a pseudogene. The CDR3 length is 17 residues. The CDR3 loop reads CASSKTSPSPRDTEAFF. CDR3 nucleotide sequence: TGTGCCAGCAGCAAAACCTCCCCCTCACCAAGGGACACTGAAGCTTTCTTT.